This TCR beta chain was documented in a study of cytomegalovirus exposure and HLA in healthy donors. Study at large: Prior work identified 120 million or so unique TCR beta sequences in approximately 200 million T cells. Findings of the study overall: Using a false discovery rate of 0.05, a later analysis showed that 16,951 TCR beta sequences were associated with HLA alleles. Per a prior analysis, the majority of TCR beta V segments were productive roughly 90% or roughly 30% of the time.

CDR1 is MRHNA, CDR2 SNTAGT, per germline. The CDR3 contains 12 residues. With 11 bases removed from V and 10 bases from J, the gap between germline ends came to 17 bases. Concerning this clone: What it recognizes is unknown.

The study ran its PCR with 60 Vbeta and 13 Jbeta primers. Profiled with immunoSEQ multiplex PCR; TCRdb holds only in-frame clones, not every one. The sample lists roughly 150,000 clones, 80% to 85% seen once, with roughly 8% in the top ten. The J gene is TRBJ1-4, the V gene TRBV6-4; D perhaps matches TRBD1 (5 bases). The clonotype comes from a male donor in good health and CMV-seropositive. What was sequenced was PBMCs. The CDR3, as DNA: TGTGCCGCGTCGCGGCAGGGACTAAAACTGTTTTTT. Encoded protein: CAASRQGLKLFF.